This TCR beta chain was observed in a study of T cell repertoires in Merkel cell carcinoma (dated 2019 in TCRdb). About the full investigation: Patients who had received intralesional immunotherapy or systemic immune checkpoint blockade prior to the biopsy were excluded. MCPyV-specific clonotypes were initially defined through tetramer sorting, cloning and paired TCR sequencing of expanded tumor-infiltrating lymphocytes. To be included, a subject needed both a diagnosis of MCPyV-positive Merkel cell carcinoma and tumor-infiltrating lymphocytes that had been successfully expanded in vitro.

TRB CDR3 sequencing and data processing of tumor genomic DNA were performed with the immunoSEQ assay. TCRdb holds this immuneACCESS table with in-frame rearrangements only. Some clones are missing; in checked studies, unresolved V genes explain under half, and the rest has no known cause. The table for this sample lists 12,000 to 15,000 clones; 76% of them were counted only once. Clones ranked in the top ten supply over 15% of the sample. Each study subject had MCPyV-positive Merkel cell carcinoma confirmed by biopsy and had serum antibodies to T-antigen that tested positive. More than five adjacent 10-micron frozen tumor sections were used for genomic DNA extraction without cell sorting or culture. Tumor biopsy tissue of roughly 5 x 5 x 5 mm was frozen in optimal cutting temperature compound. Hematoxylin and eosin scout sections confirmed abundant Merkel cell carcinoma and infiltrating cells in the frozen biopsy.

V was cut back by 3 bases and J by 1 base, leaving a gap of 3 bases between them. From the germline V gene (reference sequence), CDR1 is DFQATT and CDR2 is SNEGSKA. The CDR3 starts with the cysteine, ends with the phenylalanine, and has 11 residues. CDR3 DNA only is kept here, 33 bases in frame from base 1. The full study reports these points: The study did not examine normal tissue biopsies.

This clone is large (0.1 to 1%) in terms of sample share. Its antigen has not been determined. There are no base qualities to consult, and no much larger clone falls within one base. The sample holds other DNA sequences that translate to the same CDR3. The clonotype was recovered from an adult with Merkel cell carcinoma. Sequenced: tumor tissue. This sequence uses TRBV20-1 and TRBJ1-1; the D gene cannot be resolved reliably. The DNA is TGCAGTGCTAGCAAGAACACTGAAGCTTTCTTT. Protein translation: CSASKNTEAFF.